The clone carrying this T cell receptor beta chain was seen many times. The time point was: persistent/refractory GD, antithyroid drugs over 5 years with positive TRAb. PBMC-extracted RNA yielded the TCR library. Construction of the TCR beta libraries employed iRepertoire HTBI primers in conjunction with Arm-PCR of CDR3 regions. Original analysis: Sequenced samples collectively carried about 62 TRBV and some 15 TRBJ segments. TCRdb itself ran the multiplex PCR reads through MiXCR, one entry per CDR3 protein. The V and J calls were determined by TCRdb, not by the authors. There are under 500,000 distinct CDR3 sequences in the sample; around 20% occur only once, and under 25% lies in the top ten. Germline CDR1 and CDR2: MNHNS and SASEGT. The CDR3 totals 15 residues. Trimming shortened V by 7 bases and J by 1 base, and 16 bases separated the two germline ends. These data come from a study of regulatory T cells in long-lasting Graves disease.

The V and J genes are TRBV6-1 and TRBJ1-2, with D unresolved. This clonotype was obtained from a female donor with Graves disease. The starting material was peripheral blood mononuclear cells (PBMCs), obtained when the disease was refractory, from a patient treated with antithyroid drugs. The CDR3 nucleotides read TGTGCCAGCATTGCAGGAGCCCCCCTTAACTATGGCTACACCTTC. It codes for CASIAGAPLNYGYTF.